This T cell receptor beta chain was recorded in a study of T cell changes during pregnancy in multiple sclerosis. The CDR3 is 14 residues long. Trimming took 2 bases from V and 7 from J; bases not matched to a gene: 7. Germline loops: CDR1 GTSNPN, CDR2 SVGIG (reference sequence). Data came from immunoSEQ multiplex PCR; TCRdb stores just in-frame clones and leaves some out. This table has about 56,000 clones, about nine tenths appearing once. The sequences come from CD4+ T cells from peripheral blood mononuclear cells, collected in the third trimester of pregnancy. The rearrangement links TRBV30 to TRBJ2-5; 10 nucleotides line up with TRBD1. The receptor was isolated from a female donor with multiple sclerosis, enrolled in a pregnancy study. CDR3 loop: CAWSTGQGMGTQYF. DNA of the CDR3: TGTGCCTGGAGTACGGGACAGGGGATGGGGACCCAGTACTTC. Full variable domain (rest looked up from reference TRBV30 and TRBJ2-5): SQTIHQWPATLVQPVGSPLSLECTVEGTSNPNLYWYRQAAGRGLQLLFYSVGIGQISSEVPQNLSASRPQDRQFILSSKKLLLSDSGFYLCAWSTGQGMGTQYFGPGTRLLVL.